The 8 T cell receptor beta chains in this list originate from one sample, sequenced in a study of T cell repertoires in cytomegalovirus infection. Each CDR3 protein is one row after TCRdb ran MiXCR on the reads. The sample has around 740,000 distinct CDR3 sequences, less than 40% seen once. The sequenced sample was PBMCs. The receptors originated from a human donor in good health (CMV status not recorded). Some clones in this sample may be carry-over from other donors' samples.

This clonotype has just a few counts. CDR3 bases: TGTGCCAGCAGTCAACAGGGGGGAGCTAACTATGGCTACACCTTC. This translates into CASSQQGGANYGYTF. This chain joins TRBV6-1 and TRBJ1-2; 8 nucleotides agree with TRBD1. This CDR3 is 15 amino acids long. Unmatched junction bases numbered 5, after V lost 5 bases and J lost 0 bases. Germline V CDR1 and CDR2: MNHNS, SASEGT.

This clonotype was seen at least ten times. The chain recombines TRBV25-1 with TRBJ2-3; TRBD1 is a possible D gene (5 bases). The V end was cut by 1 base, the J end by 5 bases, with 25 bases between. The CDR3 has 19 residues. From germline, CDR1 is MGHDK and CDR2 SYGVNS. The CDR3: CASSELPVLTGTHRDTQYF. Written as DNA, the CDR3 is TGTGCCAGCAGTGAATTGCCGGTCCTTACAGGCACACACAGAGATACGCAGTATTTT.

A few counts support this clonotype. The chain combines TRBV7-8 with TRBJ1-6; 10 bases match TRBD1. The V and J ends lost 7 bases and 7 bases, in that order; junction bases with no gene match: 13. The germline V gene encodes CDR1 SGHVS and CDR2 FQNEAQ. The CDR3 runs to 17 residues. In DNA, the CDR3 is TGTGCCAGCAACAAAATACCGACAGGGGGCAAGAATTCACCCCTCCACTTT. This encodes CASNKIPTGGKNSPLHF.

CDR3 amino acids: CATSRDRGLGETQYF. In DNA form, the CDR3 reads TGTGCCACCAGCAGAGATCGGGGGTTGGGAGAGACCCAGTACTTC. The genes are TRBV15 and TRBJ2-5; perhaps TRBD2 as D (6 bases). The V gene's germline CDR1 is LNHNV and CDR2 YYDKDF (reference sequence). Trimming removed 0 bases at V and 4 bases at J, with 12 bases between. The CDR3 is 15 amino acids.

The V call is TRBV18, the J call TRBJ2-3, with TRBD2 matching 13 bases. This CDR3 comprises 19 residues. The germline V gene has CDR1 KGHSH and CDR2 LQKENI. Trimming removed 3 bases from V and 5 bases from J; junction bases left unmatched: 14. CDR3 residues: CASSPRIPGLAGSRDTQYF. In nucleotides, the CDR3 is TGTGCCAGCTCACCCCGAATTCCGGGACTAGCGGGATCCAGAGATACGCAGTATTTT.

This clonotype turned up a few times. The CDR3 reads CASSQTGTRTTDTQYF. For the CDR3, the DNA is TGTGCCAGCAGCCAAACCGGGACACGCACCACAGATACGCAGTATTTT. The J gene is TRBJ2-3, the V gene TRBV7-2; a weak D match, TRBD1 (6 bases). Germline V gene data show CDR1 as SGHTA and CDR2 as FQGNSA. The CDR3 covers 16 residues. Trimming took 5 bases from V and 2 from J, leaving 17 bases between them. The full variable domain, its missing parts supplied by reference TRBV7-2 and TRBJ2-3, is GAGVSQSPSNKVTEKGKDVELRCDPISGHTALYWYRQSLGQGLEFLIYFQGNSAPDKSGLPSDRFSAERTGGSVSTLTIQRTQQEDSAVYLCASSQTGTRTTDTQYFGPGTRLTVL.

This chain links TRBV28 with TRBJ1-2; 8 positions agree with TRBD1. This CDR3 region has 14 residues. Germline-derived CDR1 and CDR2 are MDHEN and SYDVKM. V shed 5 bases, J shed 5 bases, and the junction held 7 bases outside the gene matches. The CDR3 sequence: CASSPTDREYGYTF. CDR3 DNA sequence: TGTGCCAGCAGTCCCACGGACAGGGAATATGGCTACACCTTC.

This chain joins TRBV7-8 and TRBJ1-5; TRBD1 might be the D (5 bases). There are 18 residues in the CDR3. Germline loops: CDR1 SGHVS, CDR2 FQNEAQ. Trimming took off 5 bases at V and 0 bases at J, with 20 bases between the two ends. Written as DNA, the CDR3 is TGTGCCAGCAGCCCGGTACCTGGGACGGATAATAGCAATCAGCCCCAGCATTTT. Translation gives CASSPVPGTDNSNQPQHF.